These 17 T cell receptor beta chains were all obtained from the same sample, sequenced in a study of T-cell reconstitution after alpha-beta-depleted transplantation in children. The library targeted TCRbeta and was prepared with unique molecular identifiers. TCRdb reprocessed the PCR reads via MiXCR and lists one record per CDR3 protein. This repertoire shows about 980,000 distinct CDR3 sequences, about 26% found once; its top ten account for roughly 30%. The starting material was PBMCs, mostly from graft donor cells, obtained 360 days after TCRalphabeta/CD19-depleted stem cell transplant. The receptors here all came from a boy in the first two years of life who had a stem cell transplant for SCID, so the T cells may come from the graft donor.

This clonotype was seen at least ten times. The chain joins TRBV7-9 to TRBJ2-3; D perhaps matches TRBD1 (6 bases). The CDR3 extends over 15 amino acids. Trimming took 5 bases from V and 0 from J, leaving 12 bases between them. Germline CDR1 and CDR2: SEHNR and FQNEAQ (reference sequence). The CDR3 protein is CASSTPTGSTDTQYF. The CDR3 DNA reads TGTGCCAGCAGCACCCCGACAGGAAGCACAGATACGCAGTATTTT.

The chain recombines TRBV7-9 with TRBJ2-7; TRBD2 matches at 8 bases. The CDR3 totals 13 residues. Germline V CDR1 and CDR2: SEHNR, FQNEAQ (reference sequence). The V and J ends lost 10 bases and 0 bases, in that order; junction bases with no gene match: 5. The CDR3 region has the DNA TGTGCCACGGGGGGGGTGAGCTCCTACGAGCAGTACTTC. It encodes CATGGVSSYEQYF.

The chain is built from TRBV18 and TRBJ2-6; no clear D gene. The CDR3 consists of 15 residues. Per germline, CDR1 KGHSH and CDR2 LQKENI. The V end lost 1 base, the J end lost 4 bases, and 8 bases lay between the germline ends. CDR3 amino acids: CASSPQFSGANVLTF. The CDR3 DNA sequence: TGTGCCAGCTCACCACAGTTTTCCGGGGCCAACGTCCTGACTTTC.

This rearrangement joins TRBV29-1 to TRBJ2-3; TRBD2 might be the D (6 bases). CDR3 length equals 15 residues. Germline V CDR1 and CDR2: SQVTM, ANQGSEA. Trimming cost V 3 bases and J 0 bases, with 13 bases left between them. The DNA of the CDR3 is TGCAGCGTTGAGGGACTGACGTTTAGCACAGATACGCAGTATTTT. This gives the protein CSVEGLTFSTDTQYF.

The rearrangement links TRBV28 to TRBJ1-5, with D possibly TRBD1 on 5 matching bases. This CDR3 comprises 14 residues. Per the germline V gene, CDR1 is MDHEN and CDR2 is SYDVKM. Deletions cut 6 bases from V and 7 bases from J, with 16 bases between. This chain's CDR3 is CASSGPPEGQPQHF. The CDR3 DNA follows: TGTGCCAGCAGCGGGCCTCCAGAGGGGCAGCCCCAGCATTTT.

This clonotype was observed a few times. The chain employs TRBV6-5 and TRBJ2-7; D possibly matches TRBD1 or TRBD2 (6 bases each). The CDR3 has 15 amino acids. The germline CDR1 and CDR2 sequences are MNHEY and SVGAGI. V gave up 6 bases and J gave up 2 bases, with 17 bases separating them. The CDR3 DNA is TGTGCCAGCAGAAGTCGAGGGGGGTGGGCCTACGAGCAGTACTTC. Translated: CASRSRGGWAYEQYF.

This clonotype was observed a few times. This rearrangement joins TRBV30 to TRBJ2-7, with D perhaps matching TRBD2 (6 bases). Germline CDR1 GTSNPN, CDR2 SVGIG (reference sequence). The CDR3 loop spans 13 amino acids. Trimming cost V 0 bases and J 4 bases, with 10 bases left between them. The CDR3 bases are TGTGCCTGGAGTGTGGACGGGAGATACGAGCAGTACTTC. Amino acid sequence: CAWSVDGRYEQYF.

This clonotype was seen just once. J is TRBJ2-3 and V is TRBV12-3 or TRBV12-4; no clear D. V was pared by 6 bases and J by 6 bases, with 22 bases between. The CDR3 loop spans 16 amino acids. The CDR3 here is CASRPLGYPGFDTQYF. The CDR3 bases are TGTGCCAGCAGGCCGTTAGGGTACCCCGGATTCGATACGCAGTATTTT.

This clonotype has a handful of counts. This chain uses TRBV18 with TRBJ1-2, with D possibly TRBD1 on 5 matching bases. The CDR3 spans 15 residues. V lost 0 bases and J lost 4, with 12 bases in between. Germline V CDR1 and CDR2: KGHSH, LQKENI. CDR3 DNA sequence: TGTGCCAGCTCACCACCGGGTTCAGGGACCTATGGCTACACCTTC. Protein: CASSPPGSGTYGYTF.

The rearrangement links TRBV18 to TRBJ2-7; tentatively, D is TRBD1 or TRBD2 (7 bases each). The V gene lost 3 bases and the J gene lost 9 bases, with 12 bases spanning the gap. The germline V gene encodes CDR1 KGHSH and CDR2 LQKENI. The CDR3 runs to 12 residues. CDR3 DNA: TGTGCCAGCTCACCTCCAGGGGGGGCGCAGTACTTC. This sequence encodes CASSPPGGAQYF. Supplemented by reference TRBV18 and TRBJ2-7, the full variable domain reads NAGVMQNPRHLVRRRGQEARLRCSPMKGHSHVYWYRQLPEEGLKFMVYLQKENIIDESGMPKERFSAEFPKEGPSILRIQQVVRGDSAAYFCASSPPGGAQYFGPGTRLTVT.

The rearrangement links TRBV4-3 to TRBJ2-1; D may correspond to TRBD1 or TRBD2 (5 bases each). Germline CDR1 reads LGHNA; CDR2 reads YSLEER. The CDR3 contains 14 residues. With 0 bases removed from V and 9 bases from J, the gap between germline ends came to 12 bases. This chain's CDR3 is CASSQDTGGVEQFF. As DNA, the CDR3 is TGCGCCAGCAGCCAAGACACTGGGGGTGTTGAGCAGTTCTTC.

The chain links TRBV20-1 to TRBJ1-5; D uncertain. Germline V CDR1 and CDR2: DFQATT, SNEGSKA (reference sequence). With 7 bases removed from V and 1 base from J, the gap between germline ends came to 8 bases. The CDR3 has 12 residues. DNA of the CDR3: TGCAGTGGATCTGAGAGCAATCAGCCCCAGCATTTT. Translation gives CSGSESNQPQHF.

The genes are TRBV6-5 and TRBJ2-1, with D maybe TRBD2 (6 bases). Germline assignment: CDR1 MNHEY and CDR2 SVGAGI. V lost 4 bases to trimming and J lost 12 bases, with 19 bases between them. The CDR3 consists of 14 residues. The CDR3 protein is CASSFGTPVGLQFF. DNA of the CDR3: TGTGCCAGCAGTTTTGGGACTCCCGTGGGGTTGCAGTTCTTC.

In this sample, this clonotype turned up a few times. The chain carries TRBV6-5 and TRBJ1-4; D is perhaps TRBD1 (5 bases). Trimming pared 8 bases from V and 2 bases from J, leaving 9 bases between. The CDR3 covers 13 residues. In germline, CDR1 is MNHEY, CDR2 SVGAGI. The CDR3 sequence: CASGRGTNEKLFF. In DNA form, the CDR3 reads TGTGCCAGCGGGCGGGGCACTAATGAAAAACTGTTTTTT.

This clonotype was counted between two and nine times. The rearrangement joins TRBV15 to TRBJ2-7; 9 positions match TRBD2. J lost 3 bases, V lost 6 bases, and 6 bases had no gene match. Germline CDR1 LNHNV, CDR2 YYDKDF (reference sequence). This CDR3 contains 14 residues. The CDR3 protein is CATSRGRGYYEQYF. The CDR3 DNA sequence: TGTGCCACCAGTCGCGGGAGGGGGTACTACGAGCAGTACTTC. Variable domain in full (rest from reference TRBV15 and TRBJ2-7): DAMVIQNPRYQVTQFGKPVTLSCSQTLNHNVMYWYQQKSSQAPKLLFHYYDKDFNNEADTPDNFQSRRPNTSFCFLDIRSPGLGDTAMYLCATSRGRGYYEQYFGPGTRLTVT.

This chain joins TRBV15 and TRBJ1-5; 8 bases map to TRBD1. CDR3 length: 15 residues. Trimming removed 0 bases from V and 6 bases from J; junction bases left unmatched: 4. Germline V gene data show CDR1 as LNHNV and CDR2 as YYDKDF (reference sequence). The CDR3 DNA reads as TGTGCCACCAGCAGAGACCAGGGGGCGGGTCAGCCCCAGCATTTT. This encodes CATSRDQGAGQPQHF.

This sequence joins TRBV18 and TRBJ2-7; 7 bases are a match to TRBD1. Germline lookup yields CDR1 KGHSH and CDR2 LQKENI. Germline trimming cut 6 bases from V and 1 base from J; bases unmatched to any gene: 9. CDR3 length: 15 residues. As DNA, the CDR3 is TGTGCCAGCTCCCGACAGGGAATCTTATCCTACGAGCAGTACTTC. Its translation is CASSRQGILSYEQYF.